This section outlines one TCR beta chain sequence together with its context. Its antigen target is currently unknown. No base-level quality is on record; no much larger clone is a single base apart. The cohort was made up of 666 healthy bone marrow donors. At the time of sampling, all cohort members were nominally healthy, though unrecorded immune exposures were likely present. The donor was CMV seronegative and belonged to the group of 380 or so seronegative cohort members. A peripheral blood sample was provided by each donor, and peripheral blood mononuclear cells were used for TCR beta sequencing. The Qiagen DNeasy Blood Extraction Kit was used to extract genomic DNA from the blood cell samples. V has 2 bases trimmed and J has 5 bases trimmed; junction bases matching no gene number 9. CDR1 and CDR2 are drawn from the germline V gene: LGHNA, YSLEER. From the cysteine through the phenylalanine, the CDR3 covers 17 amino acids. The CDR3 DNA has 51 bases and is translated from base 1.

Library prep was done by the immunoSEQ multiplex PCR assay. For the multiplex PCR, a mixture combining 60 forward primers for TCR Vbeta segments and 13 reverse primers for TCR Jbeta segments was used. The CDR3 region of rearranged TCR beta genes was amplified from genomic DNA with a multiplex PCR assay. The Illumina HiSeq System was used to sequence the amplified TCR beta libraries as 87-base-pair reads. On the study's bioinformatics: A later analysis tallied tens of millions of unique TCR beta chains across the approximately 670 repertoires, and around 12 million of those chains were shared by two or more donors. Raw reads were error-corrected and collapsed into unique sequences by a nearest-neighbor algorithm in which closely related sequences were merged to remove PCR and sequencing errors. V, D and J gene segments were assigned by aligning CDR3 sequences to IMGT reference sequences. For a sequence to be retained, a match of at least six nucleotides was required to both a V gene segment and a J gene segment. Rearrangements were called productive when the CDR3 lacked stop codons and stayed in frame with V and J; all others were non-productive. Following IMGT convention, CDR3 was defined as the stretch from the second conserved V-encoded cysteine to the conserved J-encoded phenylalanine. The earlier analysis of about 620 of the donors excluded sequences that lacked an unambiguous match to a single V gene segment. An earlier analysis of about 590 of the donors classified V segments as functional when productive rearrangements were above 56.7% and as segregating when the standard deviation between donors was above 5%. To diagnose cytomegalovirus status from the catalog of TCR beta chain sequences, a statistical classification framework was built. V and J gene assignment, in a later analysis, came from comparing TCR nucleotide sequences with IMGT/GENE-DB human TR gene sequences. The TCRdist pipeline was used in a later analysis to assign CDR3 sequences and most-parsimonious VDJ recombination scenarios. In a later analysis, each TCR beta chain was defined by its CDR3 amino acid sequence together with its V-gene family, and reads without a unique V-gene family were excluded. As a way to deal with suspected cross-contamination and a sequencing artifact, a later analysis dropped roughly 600 nucleotide sequences that were highly shared and had low generation probability. In a later analysis, a clonal expansion index was calculated for each public chain from normalized within-repertoire ranks of inferred template counts. In a later analysis, generation probabilities were computed with a VDJ recombination model fitted to out-of-frame rearrangements, and the resulting probabilities were checked against IGoR. Hypergeometric tests were used in a later analysis to score TCR-TCR, TCR-HLA and TCR-CMV co-occurrence, with a repertoire-size bias correction applied to the TCR pairs. To estimate false discovery rates, a later analysis permuted the HLA or CMV assignments 20 times. In a later analysis, co-occurring TCRs were grouped with DBSCAN, and TCRdist sequence similarity was added when clustering was performed within HLA-allele-positive subsets. For co-occurrence clustering, repertoires with fewer than 30,000 or more than 120,000 public chains were excluded, along with a handful of repertoires with anomalous nucleotide sharing. What TCRdb holds here is the immuneACCESS table cut down to in-frame rearrangements. Part of the clones is not present; checked against another copy, under half of the missing clones reflect an unresolved V gene, and the others are unexplained. Clone size and V and J calls were adopted from that table, with D and trimming inferred from the DNA. This sample gives approximately 100,000 clones in total; 60% to 80% of them show up just once. In total, the top ten clones hold about 3.8% of the sample.

This sample stems from a study of cytomegalovirus exposure and HLA in healthy donors (dated by TCRdb to about 2017). For the wider study: An earlier analysis of approximately 640 of the donors reported approximately 300 Gb of sequence data and 117 million unique TCR beta sequences from about 179 million T cells. About 320 gigabases of sequencing data and tens of millions of unique TCR sequences were included in an early release covering around 600 HLA-typed donors. Of the 398 genotyped donors, 65% to 90% were placed in the genetic ancestry cluster associated with self-reported Caucasian donors. The study aimed to test whether cataloging public T cell receptors could reveal signatures of past pathogen exposure. Using immunosequencing, the study profiled T cell repertoires from some 670 subjects and related those repertoires to cytomegalovirus serostatus. Along with the approximately 600-subject first cohort, a separate validation cohort of over 90 different subjects was used. To predict cytomegalovirus infection status, the study combined high-throughput TCR immunosequencing, statistical association of individual TCRs with disease status, and machine learning. In a later analysis, previously published TCR beta repertoires from 500 to 750 donors were re-analyzed and high-resolution HLA genotyping was added so that TCR occurrence patterns could be studied. Rather than drawing on any new phenotypic data, the later analysis identified candidate immune exposures from TCR beta sequences and the way those sequences occurred across donors. In an earlier analysis of 500 to 650 of the donors, high-throughput TCR beta sequencing was used to judge whether each TCR beta V gene segment behaved as functional or pseudogenic. Donor age, sex, ethnicity and CMV serostatus were collected together with the repertoire data. A later genetic analysis took genome-wide SNP genotypes for about three fifths of the 666 donors and used that subset as a discovery cohort. All discovery cohort repertoires had been generated using a single sequencing platform. Class I and class II HLA loci were covered by the typing at four-digit resolution. The number of typed donors differed by locus: about 629-630 for A, B, C, DRB1 and DQB1; approximately 520 for DQA1; 606 for DPA1; and some 470 for DPB1. Because of strong linkage in the cohort, roughly 5 DR-DQ haplotypes were treated as single units for association and clustering. Across roughly 420 genotyped donors of the cohort, an average of roughly 250,000 unique TCR beta nucleotide sequences per donor were sequenced, and 15% to 20% of those sequences were non-productive. What the study reported, not specific to this receptor: A group of highly shared sequence variants was considered likely to be a technical artifact of the sequencing pipeline. A later analysis found that most CMV-associated TCR beta chains appeared HLA-restricted, with HLA associations seemingly driven largely by CMV exposure. In an earlier analysis of some 540 of the donors, most TCR beta V segments appeared in productive rearrangements about 87% or about 30% of the time, broadly matching IMGT annotations. Because counts were too low, roughly 16 rarely observed V segments, including chromosome 9 orphons, were excluded from the earlier analysis of 587 of the donors. A further reported finding was that TCR beta sequences accurately predicted the HLA-A and HLA-B alleles for most subjects in the first cohort. According to the authors, the approach could potentially be generalized to other disease states and immunological phenotypes. A later analysis associated roughly 17,000 TCR beta sequences with specific HLA alleles at a false discovery rate of 0.05. A later analysis found that HLA-associated TCR beta chains were more clonally expanded and had lower generation probabilities than equally common non-associated chains. A later genetic analysis associated a missense DCLRE1C variant with V-gene and J-gene trimming of TCR beta chains, and an independent cohort replicated the association. A later analysis found that TCR association rates varied across HLA loci, with DRB1 alleles showing the most associated TCRs and HLA-C alleles the fewest. Correlated functional status among segregating V segments might be attributable to linkage disequilibrium, but an unknown experimental factor could not be ruled out. Roughly uniform sequencing depth across donors was assumed in presence/absence analyses, although this assumption may not hold. A total of 150 or so TCR beta chains were listed by the study as associated with cytomegalovirus. Strong co-occurrence of HLA alleles, especially DR and DQ, made assigning TCR associations to individual alleles difficult. Immune exposure information for the cohort was limited to CMV serostatus. Most TCR sequences were observed very rarely across donors, whereas some public TCRs were present in many individuals. Some IMGT-functional V segments, including TRBV6-2 and TRBV6-3, could not be told apart with the 87-base-pair reads, so those segments were excluded. Compared with the roughly 670-donor mean, donors in an Asian-associated ancestry cluster had fewer N-insertions in productive TCRs, according to a later genetic analysis. In vitro tests confirmed that a few of the cytomegalovirus-associated TCR beta chains recognize cytomegalovirus antigens. Cytomegalovirus status was reported to be diagnosed by the classifier with high specificity and sensitivity in both the original and validation cohorts. Several of the top co-occurrence clusters appeared to be linked to parvovirus B19, influenza, CMV and Epstein-Barr virus, according to a later analysis. In this cohort, only TCR beta chains were sequenced, and detectable features were limited by the absence of alpha or paired-chain data. Because HLA typing was unavailable for some donors at each locus, only the typed subset was used in association tests.

The receptor comes from a woman aged 40 to 50 in good health and CMV-seronegative. The V and J segments used are TRBV4-3 and TRBJ1-2, and TRBD1 matches 12 of the central bases. Specimen: PBMCs. The DNA reads as follows: TGCGCCAGCAGCCAAATCGGGACAGGGGGCGCAGGGTATGGCTACACCTTC. Its product reads: CASSQIGTGGAGYGYTF.